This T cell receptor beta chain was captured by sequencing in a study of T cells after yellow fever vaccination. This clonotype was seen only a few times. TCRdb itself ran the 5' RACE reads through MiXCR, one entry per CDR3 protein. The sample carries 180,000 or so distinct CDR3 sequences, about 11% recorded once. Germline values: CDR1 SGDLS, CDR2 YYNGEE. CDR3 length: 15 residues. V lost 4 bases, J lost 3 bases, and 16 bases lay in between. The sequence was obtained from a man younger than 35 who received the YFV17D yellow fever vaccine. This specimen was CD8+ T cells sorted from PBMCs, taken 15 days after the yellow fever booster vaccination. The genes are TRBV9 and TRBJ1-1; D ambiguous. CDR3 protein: CASSPEGLRYTEAFF. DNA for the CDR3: TGTGCCAGCAGCCCAGAAGGACTCCGCTACACTGAAGCTTTCTTT. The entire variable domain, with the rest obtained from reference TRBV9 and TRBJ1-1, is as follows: DSGVTQTPKHLITATGQRVTLRCSPRSGDLSVYWYQQSLDQGLQFLIQYYNGEERAKGNILERFSAQQFPDLHSELNLSSLELGDSALYFCASSPEGLRYTEAFFGQGTRLTVV.